The subject of this entry is one T cell receptor (beta chain). Its specific antigen is unknown. There are no base qualities to consult, and no much larger clone falls within one base. TCRbeta CDR3 regions were amplified from genomic DNA using the immunoSEQ Assay, a bias-controlled multiplex PCR. In the authors' own workflow: The number of nucleated cells in each sample was estimated from the amplification of reference gene primers within the assay. To quantify the absolute abundance of each unique TCRbeta CDR3 rearrangement, sequence reads were collapsed and filtered. Productive Simpson clonality was computed per sample as the square root of Simpson's diversity index over productive rearrangements. TCRdb's version of the immuneACCESS table is confined to in-frame rearrangements and falls short of the full clone set. An unresolved V gene accounts for under half of the shortfall where checked; the remainder is of unknown origin. V, J and clone size are those of that table, while D and trimming were read from the DNA. Here the sample has 220,000 or so clones; under 90% occur a single time. The leading ten clones occupy about 3.8% of the sample.

Measured from the cysteine to the phenylalanine, the CDR3 is 11 residues long. The CDR3 DNA has 33 bases and is translated from base 1. Based on the germline V gene (reference sequence), the CDR1 and CDR2 sequences are DFQATT and SNEGSKA. At the junction V is shortened by 5 bases and J by 7 bases, with 9 bases in between. The sample is drawn from a study of blood T cell repertoires in COVID-19 (dated by TCRdb to 2020 to 2022). A note on the overall study: Collaborator samples came from the United States, Italy and Spain and covered acute and convalescent phases of COVID-19. The prospective study material was composed of cDNA or gDNA derived from T cells, B-cell-depleted T cells, or PBMCs. Subjects who had been exposed to COVID-19, were actively infected with it, or had recovered from it provided the deeply sampled blood TCRbeta repertoires that made up the dataset. A freely available public database, intended as a resource for researchers studying the immune response to SARS-CoV-2, is where the repertoires were released. The samples were drawn from the first 160 participants of the ongoing ImmuneRACE study and from 950 to 1,500 subjects provided by 6 global collaborators. Nearly every sample came with metadata listing a de-identified subject ID, COVID-19 status, age in years and sex. Where available, HLA class I and class II types were obtained from metadata supplied by the sample provider rather than from assay-based typing.

What the authors observed across the whole study: Clinical and demographic metadata were provided uncurated, with the amount varying by source and participant.

Collaborating institutions collected whole blood in K2EDTA tubes following their own protocols. For TCRbeta analysis, collaborator samples were shipped as frozen whole blood, as isolated PBMCs, or as DNA extracted from either sample type. This chain is built from TRBV20-1 and TRBJ2-1, and possibly TRBD1, on 5 matching bases. The sequence was obtained from a woman at least 80 years old with acute or convalescent COVID-19. Sequenced sample: peripheral blood. The DNA reads as follows: TGCAGTGCTGGTGGGGCTAATGAGCAGTTCTTC. This translates into CSAGGANEQFF.